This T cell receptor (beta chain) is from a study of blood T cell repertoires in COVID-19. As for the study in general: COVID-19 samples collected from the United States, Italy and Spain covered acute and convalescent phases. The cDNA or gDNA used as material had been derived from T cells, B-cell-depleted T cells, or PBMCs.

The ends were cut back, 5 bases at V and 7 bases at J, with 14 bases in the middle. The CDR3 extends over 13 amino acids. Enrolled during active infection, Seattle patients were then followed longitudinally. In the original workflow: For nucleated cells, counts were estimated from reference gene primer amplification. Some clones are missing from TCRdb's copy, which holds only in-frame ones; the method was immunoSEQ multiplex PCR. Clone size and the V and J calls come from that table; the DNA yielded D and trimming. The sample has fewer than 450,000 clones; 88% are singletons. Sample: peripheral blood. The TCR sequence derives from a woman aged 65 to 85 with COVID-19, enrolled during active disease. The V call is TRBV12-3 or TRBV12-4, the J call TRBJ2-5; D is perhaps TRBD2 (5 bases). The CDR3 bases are TGTGCCAGCAGTCTACGGGGTTTCGGGACCCAGTACTTC. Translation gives CASSLRGFGTQYF.